Below, 32 T cell receptor beta chains from the same sample are listed, as sequenced in a study of shared clonotypes between healthy human individuals (dated by TCRdb to the early 2020s). Libraries were made using the immunoSEQ multiplex PCR assay. Drawn from immuneACCESS, this table holds only the in-frame rearrangements with V and J called that TCRdb kept. Clones are partly lost; checked studies trace under half to an unresolved V gene and leave the rest unexplained. In this sample the table shows about 2.1 million clones, under 95% of which occur a single time. 1.7% of the sample belongs to the ten largest clones. CD8 naive samples consisted of CD45RO-negative cells that were positively selected for CCR7, yielding a CD45RA+CCR7+ population without TemRA cells. Sequenced material: naive CD8+ T cells from PBMCs. The cell subset or site label on this specimen signifies: CD45RA+CCR7+. These receptors originate from a man between 18 and 29 years old in good health. Some clones in this sample may be carry-over from other donors' samples.

The chain has TRBV5-1 and TRBJ2-7; perhaps TRBD1 as D (6 bases). Trimming stripped 0 bases from V and 5 bases from J, with 15 bases between. Germline CDR1 and CDR2: SGHRS and YFSETQ. This CDR3 contains 15 residues. In DNA, the CDR3 is TGCGCCAGCAGCTTGGAACAGGGTCTTTCCAACGAGCAGTACTTC. Translating gives CASSLEQGLSNEQYF.

The chain joins TRBV7-8 to TRBJ1-5; D gene uncertain. Trimming removed 1 base at V and 2 bases at J, with 12 bases between. The CDR3 has 16 amino acids. The V gene's germline CDR1 is SGHVS and CDR2 FQNEAQ. Here the CDR3 DNA reads TGTGCCAGCAGCTTAGGCCTCTCAGGTGGCAATCAGCCCCAGCATTTT. Protein sequence: CASSLGLSGGNQPQHF. The variable domain in full, with the rest retrieved from reference TRBV7-8 and TRBJ1-5, is GAGVSQSPRYKVAKRGQDVALRCDPISGHVSLFWYQQALGQGPEFLTYFQNEAQLDKSGLPSDRFFAERPEGSVSTLKIQRTQQEDSAVYLCASSLGLSGGNQPQHFGDGTRLSIL.

This chain uses TRBV19 with TRBJ2-7, with a tentative D call TRBD1 (5 bases). Germline assignment: CDR1 LNHDA and CDR2 SQIVND (reference sequence). This CDR3 spans 15 amino acids. V lost 5 bases, J lost 4 bases, and 18 bases lay in between. For the CDR3, the DNA is TGTGCCAGTAGTTCCCCAATTGGGGCCCTTTACGAGCAGTACTTC. It translates to CASSSPIGALYEQYF.

CDR3 nucleotides: TGTGCCTGGAGTAATCCAGCGAACACTGAAGCTTTCTTT. This translates into CAWSNPANTEAFF. The chain is built from TRBV30 and TRBJ1-1; D is undetermined. CDR3 size: 13 residues. V was clipped by 2 bases and J by 1 base, with 8 bases between them. Germline CDR1 reads GTSNPN; CDR2 reads SVGIG (reference sequence).

V and J are TRBV28 and TRBJ2-3; TRBD2 agrees at 8 bases. Per germline, CDR1 MDHEN and CDR2 SYDVKM. The ends lost 5 bases at V and 0 bases at J; junction bases unmatched: 7. The CDR3 has 16 amino acids. The CDR3: CASSTRGGPSTDTQYF. The CDR3 coding sequence is TGTGCCAGCAGTACCCGGGGGGGCCCTAGCACAGATACGCAGTATTTT.

The rearrangement uses TRBV7-6 and TRBJ2-7; possible D gene TRBD2, 5 bases. This CDR3 region has 13 residues. CDR1 SGHVS and CDR2 FNYEAQ come from the germline V gene. V gave up 5 bases and J gave up 2 bases, with 10 bases separating them. The CDR3 loop is CASSPGKPYEQYF. The DNA for the CDR3 is TGTGCCAGCAGCCCCGGGAAACCCTACGAGCAGTACTTC.

This chain uses TRBV27 with TRBJ2-3, with 8 bases fitting TRBD2. Germline assignment: CDR1 MNHEY and CDR2 SMNVEV (reference sequence). The junction had 6 bases not matched to a gene; V was cut back by 3 bases and J by 4 bases. The CDR3 loop spans 15 amino acids. The CDR3 sequence is CASSFSAGAADTQYF. CDR3 in DNA: TGTGCCAGCAGTTTTTCAGCGGGAGCAGCAGATACGCAGTATTTT.

A word on this clone: Other DNA sequences in this sample translate to the same CDR3. The chain is built from TRBV4-3 and TRBJ2-3; perhaps TRBD2 as D (5 bases). The CDR3 is 14 residues long. CDR1 and CDR2 from the germline V gene are LGHNA and YSLEER. Deletions cut 4 bases from V and 3 bases from J, with 11 bases between. CDR3 bases: TGCGCCAGCAGCCCGGCCGGAGGAACAGATACGCAGTATTTT. It is translated as CASSPAGGTDTQYF.

CDR3 residues: CASSQGTSGRRGTGELFF. The CDR3 region has the DNA TGCGCCAGCAGCCAGGGGACTAGCGGGAGGAGAGGCACCGGGGAGCTGTTTTTT. The chain recombines TRBV4-3 with TRBJ2-2; 15 nucleotides agree with TRBD2. The CDR3 has 18 residues. The germline gives CDR1 LGHNA, CDR2 YSLEER. Trimming at V came to 3 bases and at J to 4 bases, leaving 6 bases not matched to a gene.

V and J are TRBV6-1 and TRBJ2-7; perhaps TRBD1 as D (5 bases). This CDR3 region has 15 residues. Trimming removed 4 bases at V and 2 bases at J, with 15 bases between. Germline CDR1 reads MNHNS; CDR2 reads SASEGT. In nucleotides, the CDR3 is TGTGCCAGCAGTGCCTATTGGGGCTCGACCTACGAGCAGTACTTC. Amino acid sequence: CASSAYWGSTYEQYF.

V usage is TRBV6-1 and J usage is TRBJ2-1; 12 nucleotides align to TRBD2. Losses at the gene ends were 4 bases for V and 9 bases for J; bases not matched to a gene: 7. Germline V gives CDR1 MNHNS, CDR2 SASEGT. The CDR3 totals 15 residues. The CDR3 protein is CASSVLAGGQGEQFF. Here the CDR3 DNA reads TGTGCCAGCAGTGTACTAGCGGGAGGCCAGGGTGAGCAGTTCTTC.

CDR3 loop: CASRTQGLDGYTF. DNA of the CDR3: TGTGCCAGCAGAACACAGGGGTTGGATGGCTACACCTTC. V is TRBV2 and J is TRBJ1-2; 7 nucleotides agree with TRBD1. Germline-derived CDR1 and CDR2 are SNHLY and FYNNEI. CDR3 length: 13 residues. Losses at the gene ends were 6 bases for V and 6 bases for J; bases not matched to a gene: 7.

The chain combines TRBV11-2 with TRBJ2-2; 10 bases map to TRBD1. With 4 bases clipped from V and 3 bases from J, the junction kept 8 bases outside the gene matches. CDR1 is SGHAT and CDR2 is FQNNGV in the germline V gene. The CDR3 runs to 17 residues. The CDR3 DNA is TGTGCCAGCAGCTCCGGACCCGGACAGGGGGACACCGGGGAGCTGTTTTTT. Amino acids: CASSSGPGQGDTGELFF.

V is TRBV4-3 and J is TRBJ1-2, with a possible D match to TRBD1 (5 bases). The CDR3 is 12 residues long. Germline V gene sequence: CDR1 LGHNA, CDR2 YSLEER. Trimming took off 4 bases at V and 12 bases at J, with 15 bases between the two ends. The CDR3 spells CASSRLGGNHTF. CDR3 nucleotides: TGCGCCAGCAGCCGCCTGGGGGGGAATCACACCTTC.

J is TRBJ2-1 and V is TRBV10-3, with 7 bases aligning to TRBD2. V lost 2 bases, J lost 8 bases, and 6 bases stayed unmatched. The CDR3 consists of 14 residues. Germline V gene data show CDR1 as ENHRY and CDR2 as SYGVKD. CDR3 coding DNA: TGTGCCATCAGTGAGGGGGACTATGTCTATGAGCAGTTCTTC. Protein product: CAISEGDYVYEQFF.

The chain carries TRBV19 and TRBJ2-1; 7 positions match TRBD1. Germline V gives CDR1 LNHDA, CDR2 SQIVND (reference sequence). The CDR3 has 16 residues. V dropped 4 bases and J dropped 1; count of bases not matched to a gene: 7. The CDR3: CASSTTGWGSYNEQFF. CDR3 coding DNA: TGTGCCAGTAGTACGACAGGGTGGGGATCCTACAATGAGCAGTTCTTC.

The J gene is TRBJ1-2, the V gene TRBV30; no definite D call. CDR1 is GTSNPN and CDR2 is SVGIG in the germline V gene (reference sequence). V was cut by 1 base and J by 1 base, with 10 bases left in between. This CDR3 has 14 residues. CDR3 residues: CAWSEGSNNYGYTF. The CDR3 DNA reads TGTGCCTGGAGTGAGGGATCAAATAACTATGGCTACACCTTC.

This rearrangement joins TRBV9 to TRBJ1-2; 8 bases align to TRBD1. There are 16 residues in the CDR3. Trimming cost V 3 bases and J 0 bases; bases outside gene matches: 7. Germline V gene lookup returns CDR1 SGDLS and CDR2 YYNGEE. The CDR3 coding sequence is TGTGCCAGCAGCGCCCATCCGGGACAGGCTAACTATGGCTACACCTTC. Amino acids: CASSAHPGQANYGYTF.

V gene TRBV27 combines with J gene TRBJ2-7; D possibly matches TRBD1 or TRBD2 (5 bases each). Looked up from germline, CDR1 is MNHEY and CDR2 is SMNVEV (reference sequence). The V end lost 2 bases, the J end lost 2 bases, and 16 bases lay between the germline ends. The CDR3 runs 16 residues. The CDR3 DNA reads TGTGCCAGCAGTTTAAGATGGGGGACCCTACCCTACGAGCAGTACTTC. Residues: CASSLRWGTLPYEQYF.

The rearrangement uses TRBV4-2 and TRBJ1-6; the D is unclear. V was pared by 0 bases and J by 0 bases, with 9 bases between. Germline V gives CDR1 LGHNA, CDR2 YNFKEQ. The CDR3 is 17 residues long. The CDR3 region has the DNA TGTGCCAGCAGCCAAGATATTCCAGCCTCCTATAATTCACCCCTCCACTTT. Translating it yields CASSQDIPASYNSPLHF.

The genes are TRBV6-1 and TRBJ2-7; possibly TRBD1 or TRBD2 for D (5 bases each). CDR1 MNHNS and CDR2 SASEGT come from the germline V gene. Trimming stripped 5 bases from V and 3 bases from J, with 17 bases between. There are 15 residues in the CDR3. CDR3 coding DNA: TGTGCCAGCAGTATACGGGACCAAGCAAACTACGAGCAGTACTTC. Translation: CASSIRDQANYEQYF.

The gene calls are TRBV7-2 and TRBJ2-7, with D perhaps being TRBD1 or TRBD2 (5 bases each). The CDR3 length is 14 residues. V lost 5 bases and J 2 bases, leaving 13 bases between the germline ends. Germline loops: CDR1 SGHTA, CDR2 FQGNSA. CDR3 amino acids: CASSHRDGTYEQYF. The CDR3, as DNA: TGTGCCAGCAGCCACCGGGACGGAACCTACGAGCAGTACTTC. Supplemented by reference TRBV7-2 and TRBJ2-7, the full variable domain reads GAGVSQSPSNKVTEKGKDVELRCDPISGHTALYWYRQSLGQGLEFLIYFQGNSAPDKSGLPSDRFSAERTGGSVSTLTIQRTQQEDSAVYLCASSHRDGTYEQYFGPGTRLTVT.

The V call is TRBV9, the J call TRBJ2-2; a weak D match, TRBD2 (6 bases). There are 15 residues in the CDR3. Trimming took 3 bases from V and 2 from J, leaving 11 bases between them. CDR1 and CDR2 from the germline V gene are SGDLS and YYNGEE. The DNA of the CDR3 is TGTGCCAGCAGCGCAAGCGGGCCCAACACCGGGGAGCTGTTTTTT. Translated, it gives CASSASGPNTGELFF.

The chain couples TRBV7-9 to TRBJ2-5; possibly TRBD2 for D (6 bases). The V end lost 5 bases, the J end lost 5 bases, and 21 bases lay between the germline ends. Germline assignment: CDR1 SEHNR and CDR2 FQNEAQ (reference sequence). This CDR3 is 16 amino acids long. The CDR3: CASSPIRGVWGETQYF. The CDR3 DNA reads TGTGCCAGCAGCCCAATCCGCGGGGTGTGGGGGGAGACCCAGTACTTC.

J is TRBJ2-5 and V is TRBV27; maybe TRBD1 (5 bases). Trimming cost V 6 bases and J 1 base, with 15 bases left between them. This CDR3 spans 15 amino acids. The germline gives CDR1 MNHEY, CDR2 SMNVEV (reference sequence). The CDR3 reads CASRGQAMIQETQYF. The CDR3 DNA follows: TGTGCCAGCAGGGGGCAAGCGATGATCCAAGAGACCCAGTACTTC.

This sequence joins TRBV9 and TRBJ2-1; a weak D match, TRBD2 (6 bases). The V and J ends lost 4 bases and 4 bases respectively, with 18 bases between them. The length of the CDR3 is 16 residues. Germline V CDR1 and CDR2: SGDLS, YYNGEE. CDR3 DNA: TGTGCCAGCAGCCCGCGAGGAGGGCCCTCTTACAATGAGCAGTTCTTC. Translating gives CASSPRGGPSYNEQFF.

The V call is TRBV12-5, the J call TRBJ1-1; possibly TRBD1 for D (6 bases). The V gene lost 5 bases and the J gene lost 4 bases, with 11 bases spanning the gap. This CDR3 spans 13 amino acids. Germline values: CDR1 LGHNT, CDR2 FRNRAP. In DNA, the CDR3 is TGTGCTAGTGGTCCTACAGGGTTCACTGAAGCTTTCTTT. Protein: CASGPTGFTEAFF.

This clone appeared a single time. V and J are TRBV2 and TRBJ1-2; a weak D match, TRBD1 (6 bases). Germline V lookup: CDR1 SNHLY, CDR2 FYNNEI. The CDR3 has 14 amino acids. Trimming left V 7 bases short and J 2 bases short, with 14 bases between. The CDR3 nucleotides read TGTGCCAGCATCTCAAGGGGGGAAAACTATGGCTACACCTTC. Translated: CASISRGENYGYTF.

This sequence joins TRBV4-1 and TRBJ2-1, with TRBD2 identical over 10 bases. Germline assignment: CDR1 MGHRA and CDR2 YSYEKL. Trimming took 4 bases from V and 7 from J; bases not matched to a gene: 4. The CDR3 spans 14 residues. CDR3 sequence reads: CASSPSGRSNEQFF. CDR3 sequence (DNA): TGCGCCAGCAGCCCTAGCGGGAGATCTAATGAGCAGTTCTTC.

The rearrangement links TRBV9 to TRBJ1-1; D not certain. The germline gives CDR1 SGDLS, CDR2 YYNGEE. The CDR3 contains 11 residues. The V and J ends lost 3 bases and 8 bases respectively, with 8 bases between them. The CDR3 DNA sequence: TGTGCCAGCAGCGCGGGGAACGAAGCTTTCTTT. Translated, it gives CASSAGNEAFF.

In this sample, this clone turned up once. The rearrangement joins TRBV7-3 to TRBJ2-1; the match to TRBD2 covers 8 bases. With 3 bases clipped from V and 0 bases from J, the junction kept 13 bases outside the gene matches. Germline V gives CDR1 SGHTA, CDR2 FQGTGA. This CDR3 contains 19 residues. The CDR3 DNA follows: TGTGCCAGCAGCTTCAGTAGTAGCGGGATCTGGAGCTCCTACAATGAGCAGTTCTTC. Translating gives CASSFSSSGIWSSYNEQFF.

The sample holds one count of this clone. The gene calls are TRBV15 and TRBJ2-7, with 7 positions matching TRBD1. Germline lookup yields CDR1 LNHNV and CDR2 YYDKDF (reference sequence). The CDR3 runs 15 residues. The V and J ends lost 3 bases and 7 bases, in that order; junction bases with no gene match: 12. In DNA form, the CDR3 reads TGTGCCACCAGCAGTCCCACGACAGGGAATTTTGAGCAGTACTTC. Translated: CATSSPTTGNFEQYF.